This is a list of T cell receptor beta chains from one sample in a study of identical twins. TCRdb used MiXCR to reprocess the 5' RACE reads, holding one entry per CDR3 protein. The sample yields hundreds of thousands of distinct CDR3 sequences, approximately 13% seen once. The same sample was also used in a study of yellow fever vaccine responses in identical twins.

The sequencing input was CD8+ T cells sorted from blood. All receptors derive from a woman aged 18 to 35 in good health. The CDR3 runs from the conserved cysteine through the conserved F or W. Size values are once, few and many counts, or a class for expanded clones, and some rows have none.

j_call | v_call | clone_size | cdr3_aa
TRBJ1-1 | TRBV5-1 | many | CASSPGRGNTEAFF
TRBJ2-2 | TRBV28 | few | CASSITGTGATGELFF
TRBJ2-1 | TRBV4-1 | NA | CASSPQGIDNEQFF
TRBJ1-1 | TRBV7-9 | few | CASSTQSGRNTEAFF
TRBJ2-7 | TRBV28 | few | CASSAAAGPYEQYF
TRBJ2-7 | TRBV20-1 | few | CSARRDNRDRGYEQYF
TRBJ2-1 | TRBV29-1 | few | CSVGARGSYNEQFF
TRBJ1-4 | TRBV9 | few | CASSGAGGLREKLFF
TRBJ1-5 | TRBV6-1 | few | CASSHTDSSNQPQHF
TRBJ2-1 | TRBV6-2/TRBV6-3 | few | CASNLLSGLVGEQFF
TRBJ1-3 | TRBV12-3/TRBV12-4 | many | CASSPTSGNTIYF
TRBJ1-4 | TRBV7-9 | NA | CASSLTGRGTVNEKLFF
TRBJ2-5 | TRBV20-1 | NA | CSASFPIKQQRLQETQYF
TRBJ2-5 | TRBV20-1 | few | CSASYARTSGGAVETQYF
TRBJ2-3 | TRBV7-9 | many | CAFIYRDRGTDTQYF
TRBJ1-1 | TRBV6-2/TRBV6-3 | few | CASSLVRGDTEAFF
TRBJ2-3 | TRBV15 | NA | CATSRASGLTDTQYF
TRBJ1-1 | TRBV10-3 | few | CAISSGNTEAFF
TRBJ1-4 | TRBV9 | NA | CASSVGGSGGQYEKLFF
TRBJ2-2 | TRBV9 | NA | CASRKDDFTGELFF
TRBJ2-1 | TRBV27 | many | CASSYGTGANEQFF
TRBJ1-2 | TRBV25-1 | NA | CASMTGVRGYTF
TRBJ2-4 | TRBV7-8 | NA | CASSPAGRERNIQYF
TRBJ2-1 | TRBV5-5 | NA | CASSFTGNEQFF
TRBJ1-1 | TRBV4-2 | NA | CASSQAEGQPNTEAFF
TRBJ2-2 | TRBV2 | NA | CASRGASGELFF
TRBJ2-7 | TRBV4-1 | few | CASSQEEDYEQYF
TRBJ2-3 | TRBV6-1 | NA | CASRDPGTSGSDTQYF
TRBJ1-2 | TRBV10-3 | NA | CAISEGDSSYGYTF
TRBJ1-1 | TRBV27 | few | CASSFSGGGDTEAFF
TRBJ2-5 | TRBV6-5 | many | CASSYLGGETQYF